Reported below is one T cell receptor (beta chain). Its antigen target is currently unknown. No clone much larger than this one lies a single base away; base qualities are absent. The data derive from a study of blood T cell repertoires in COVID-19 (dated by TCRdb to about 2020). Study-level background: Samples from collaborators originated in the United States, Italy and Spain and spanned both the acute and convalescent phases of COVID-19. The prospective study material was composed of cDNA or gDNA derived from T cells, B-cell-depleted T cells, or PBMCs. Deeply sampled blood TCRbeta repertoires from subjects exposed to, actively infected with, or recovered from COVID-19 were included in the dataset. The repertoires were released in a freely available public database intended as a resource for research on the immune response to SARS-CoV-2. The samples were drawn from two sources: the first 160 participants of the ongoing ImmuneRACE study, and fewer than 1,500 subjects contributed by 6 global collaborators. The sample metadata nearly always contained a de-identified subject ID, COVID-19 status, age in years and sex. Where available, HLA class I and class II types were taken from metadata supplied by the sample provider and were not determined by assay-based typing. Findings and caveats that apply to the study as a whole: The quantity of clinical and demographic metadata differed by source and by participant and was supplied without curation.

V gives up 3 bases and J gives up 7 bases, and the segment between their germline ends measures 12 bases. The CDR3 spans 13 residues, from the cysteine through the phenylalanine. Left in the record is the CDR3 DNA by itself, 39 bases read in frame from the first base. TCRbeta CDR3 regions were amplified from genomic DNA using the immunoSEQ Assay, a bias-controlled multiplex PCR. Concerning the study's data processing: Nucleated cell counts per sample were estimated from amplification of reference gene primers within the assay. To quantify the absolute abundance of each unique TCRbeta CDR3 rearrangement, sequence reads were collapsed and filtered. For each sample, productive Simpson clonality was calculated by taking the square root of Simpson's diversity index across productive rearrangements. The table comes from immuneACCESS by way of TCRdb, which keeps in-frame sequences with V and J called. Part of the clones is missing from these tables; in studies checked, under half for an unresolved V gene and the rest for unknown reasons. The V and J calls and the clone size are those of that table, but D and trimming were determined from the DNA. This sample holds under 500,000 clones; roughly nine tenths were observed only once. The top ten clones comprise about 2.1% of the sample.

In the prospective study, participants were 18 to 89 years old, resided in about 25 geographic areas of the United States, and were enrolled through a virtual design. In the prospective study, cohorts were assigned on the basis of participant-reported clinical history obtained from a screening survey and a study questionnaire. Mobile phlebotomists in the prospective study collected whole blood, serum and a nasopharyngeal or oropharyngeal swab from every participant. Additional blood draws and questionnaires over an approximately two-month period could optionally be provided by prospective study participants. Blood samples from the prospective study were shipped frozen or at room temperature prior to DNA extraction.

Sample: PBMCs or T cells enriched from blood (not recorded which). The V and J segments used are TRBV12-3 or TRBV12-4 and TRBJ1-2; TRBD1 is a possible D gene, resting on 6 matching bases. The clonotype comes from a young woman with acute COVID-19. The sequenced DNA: TGTGCCAGCAGTTTGGCTAGGGACATTGGCTACACCTTC. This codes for CASSLARDIGYTF.